A selection of T cell receptor beta chains follows, all from one sample in a study of cytomegalovirus exposure and HLA in healthy donors. Produced via immunoSEQ multiplex PCR; TCRdb's table is partial and in-frame only. The data contain more than 95,000 clones, under 85% of them singletons. The sequenced sample consisted of PBMCs. The receptors come from a man in his forties or fifties in good health and CMV-seropositive. CDR3s include the opening cysteine and the closing phenylalanine or tryptophan. A D gene is named only where the DNA matches it firmly.

V,D,J,length,CDR3
TRBV7-2,NA,TRBJ2-1,15,CASKRRAASNNEQFF
TRBV19,NA,TRBJ1-2,17,CASSIIQTPRANYGYTF
TRBV28,NA,TRBJ1-1,12,CASSLANTEAFF
TRBV19,TRBD2,TRBJ2-6,17,CASSTAGVFSGANVLTF
TRBV9,TRBD2,TRBJ2-1,17,CASSVETGGSVYNEQFF
TRBV11-2,TRBD2,TRBJ2-7,18,CASSLVLTLAESSYEQYF
TRBV7-3,TRBD2,TRBJ2-1,18,CASSLTGTSDSSYNEQFF
TRBV6-1,TRBD1,TRBJ1-2,14,CATTGQGAPYGYTF
TRBV19,NA,TRBJ2-7,14,CASNGGSSSYEQYF
TRBV4-2,TRBD1,TRBJ1-1,15,CASSQAGGRNTEAFF
TRBV7-2,NA,TRBJ1-2,13,CASSLGAGDGYTF
TRBV25-1,TRBD2,TRBJ2-2,15,CASSEYLGGTGELFF
TRBV28,NA,TRBJ2-6,17,CASSFGGSSSGANVLTF